Presented here are 8 T cell receptor beta chains from one specimen sequenced in a study of blood T cell repertoires in COVID-19 (dated by TCRdb to about 2020). The library relied on the immunoSEQ multiplex PCR assay. Here the immuneACCESS table is served through TCRdb, limited to in-frame sequences with V and J called. Missing clones are a known gap in these copies; in checked studies unresolved V genes cover under half, and the rest lacks a known reason. The sample profile shows fewer than 500,000 clones; nearly 90% of them were found once. The ten most abundant clones make up around 1.8% of the sample. The sequencing input was PBMCs or T cells enriched from blood (not recorded which). The receptors here all came from a woman under 30 with acute COVID-19.

CDR3: CASSLVAGGNGNTIYF. CDR3 DNA: TGTGCCAGCAGCTTAGTAGCAGGGGGTAATGGAAACACCATATATTTT. The rearrangement joins TRBV7-2 to TRBJ1-3; 7 bases line up with TRBD1. This CDR3 is 16 amino acids long. Germline trimming cut 1 base from V and 3 bases from J; bases unmatched to any gene: 6. The germline CDR1 and CDR2 sequences are SGHTA and FQGNSA.

The V and J genes are TRBV6-2 or TRBV6-3 and TRBJ1-2; TRBD1 might be the D (6 bases). Germline-derived CDR1 and CDR2 are MNHEY and SVGEGT. The CDR3 is 12 residues long. The V end was cut by 6 bases, the J end by 8 bases, with 13 bases between. For the CDR3, the DNA is TGTGCCAGCAGCCTGGGGGGGCGCGGCTACACCTTC. Protein product: CASSLGGRGYTF.

DNA for the CDR3: TGTGCCAGCAGTTCTATTCGGACTAGCGGGAGCCATGAGCAGTTCTTC. Translated, it gives CASSSIRTSGSHEQFF. The gene calls are TRBV6-5 and TRBJ2-1; 13 bases line up with TRBD2. The V and J ends lost 4 bases and 8 bases, in that order; junction bases with no gene match: 8. This CDR3 has 16 residues. The germline V gene encodes CDR1 MNHEY and CDR2 SVGAGI.

V gene TRBV6-5 combines with J gene TRBJ2-2; 9 bases match TRBD1. Germline V lookup: CDR1 MNHEY, CDR2 SVGAGI. V shed 7 bases, J shed 6 bases, and the junction held 6 bases outside the gene matches. This CDR3 region has 14 residues. In DNA, the CDR3 is TGTGCCAGCAAAGGACAGGGGCCTTCCGGGGAGCTGTTTTTT. As protein: CASKGQGPSGELFF.

V gene TRBV5-1 combines with J gene TRBJ2-3, with a possible D match to TRBD1 (6 bases). Germline V gives CDR1 SGHRS, CDR2 YFSETQ. V was trimmed by 2 bases and J by 0 bases, leaving 13 bases between them. The CDR3 covers 16 residues. The CDR3 is CASSLGGTHSTDTQYF. The CDR3 DNA is TGCGCCAGCAGCTTAGGTGGGACACATAGCACAGATACGCAGTATTTT. Variable domain in full (rest from reference TRBV5-1 and TRBJ2-3): KAGVTQTPRYLIKTRGQQVTLSCSPISGHRSVSWYQQTPGQGLQFLFEYFSETQRNKGNFPGRFSGRQFSNSRSEMNVSTLELGDSALYLCASSLGGTHSTDTQYFGPGTRLTVL.

The chain couples TRBV15 to TRBJ1-5; TRBD1 might be the D (6 bases). The germline V gene has CDR1 LNHNV and CDR2 YYDKDF (reference sequence). The CDR3 contains 17 residues. V lost 0 bases and J lost 2, with 14 bases in between. The CDR3 nucleotides read TGTGCCACCAGCAGAGATCGAGCAGGGGTAGGCAATCAGCCCCAGCATTTT. Its translation is CATSRDRAGVGNQPQHF.

The chain uses TRBV9 and TRBJ1-1; 7 bases map to TRBD1. CDR1 and CDR2 (germline): SGDLS, YYNGEE. CDR3 length equals 13 residues. With V trimmed by 5 bases and J by 6 bases, 7 bases remained unmatched. CDR3 region: CASSLGTGAEAFF. Here the CDR3 DNA reads TGTGCCAGCAGTTTAGGAACAGGGGCTGAAGCTTTCTTT.

The chain is built from TRBV12-3 or TRBV12-4 and TRBJ2-7; D call uncertain. The ends were cut back, 7 bases at V and 9 bases at J, with 19 bases in the middle. This CDR3 is built from 13 residues. CDR3 bases: TGTGCCAGCACCCCTCAGTCTAGTGCACCGCAGTACTTC. Translating gives CASTPQSSAPQYF.